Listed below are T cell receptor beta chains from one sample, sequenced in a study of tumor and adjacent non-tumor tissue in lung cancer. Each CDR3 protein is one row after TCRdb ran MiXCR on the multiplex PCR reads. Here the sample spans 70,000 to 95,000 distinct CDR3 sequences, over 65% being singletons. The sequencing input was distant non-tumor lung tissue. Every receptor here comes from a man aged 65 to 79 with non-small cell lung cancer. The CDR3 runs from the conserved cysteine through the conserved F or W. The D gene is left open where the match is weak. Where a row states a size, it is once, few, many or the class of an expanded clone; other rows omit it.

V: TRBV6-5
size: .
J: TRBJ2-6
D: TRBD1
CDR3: CAGSSGTGASGANVLTF
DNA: TGTGCCGGCAGTTCCGGGACAGGGGCCTCTGGTGCCAACGTCCTGACTTTC

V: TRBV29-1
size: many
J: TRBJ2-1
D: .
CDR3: CSVRLGPGEQFF
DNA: TGCAGCGTTCGCTTAGGGCCCGGTGAGCAGTTCTTC

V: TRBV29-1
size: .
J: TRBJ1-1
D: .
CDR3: CSVGGEEYNEAFF
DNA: TGCAGCGTTGGCGGGGAAGAGTACAATGAGGCTTTCTTT

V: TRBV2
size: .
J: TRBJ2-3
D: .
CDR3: CASSLRGTSTDTQYF
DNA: TGTGCCAGCAGTCTCAGGGGAACTAGCACAGATACGCAGTATTTT

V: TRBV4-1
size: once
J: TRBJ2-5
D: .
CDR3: CASSQDPSRRQLETQYF
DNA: TGCGCCAGCAGCCAAGATCCCTCGCGGCGGCAACTAGAGACCCAGTACTTC

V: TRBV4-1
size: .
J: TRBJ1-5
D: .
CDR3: CHSNQEPTYSNQPQHF
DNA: TGCCACAGCAACCAAGAGCCGACCTATAGCAATCAGCCCCAGCATTTT

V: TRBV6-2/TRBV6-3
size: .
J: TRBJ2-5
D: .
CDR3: CARSQQSGGTQYF
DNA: TGTGCCAGAAGTCAACAGAGTGGCGGGACCCAGTACTTC

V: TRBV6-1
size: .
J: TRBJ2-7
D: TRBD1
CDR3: CAIKQRGQGAREQYF
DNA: TGCGCCATCAAACAACGGGGACAGGGGGCGCGAGAGCAGTACTTC

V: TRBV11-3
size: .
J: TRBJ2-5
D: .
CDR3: CASSNIGKETQYF
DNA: TGTGCCAGCAGTAATATAGGGAAGGAGACCCAGTACTTC

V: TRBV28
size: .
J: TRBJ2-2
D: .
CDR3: CASIRFAGIRYTGELFF
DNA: TGTGCCAGCATCCGCTTTGCGGGAATTCGATACACCGGGGAGCTGTTTTTT

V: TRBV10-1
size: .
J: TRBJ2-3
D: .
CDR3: CASSDGVAGIDTQYF
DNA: TGCGCCAGCAGTGATGGGGTGGCTGGCATAGATACGCAGTATTTT

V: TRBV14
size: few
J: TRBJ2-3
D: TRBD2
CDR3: CDSSPTAGVFTDTQYF
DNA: TGTGACAGCAGCCCGACAGCGGGAGTTTTCACAGATACACAGTATTTT

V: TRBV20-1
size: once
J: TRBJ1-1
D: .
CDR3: CSASWPGMNTEAFF
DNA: TGCAGTGCTAGTTGGCCTGGGATGAACACTGAAGCTTTCTTT

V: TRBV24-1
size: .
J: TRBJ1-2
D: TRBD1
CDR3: CATSNPLGQGKNYGCTF
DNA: TGTGCCACCAGTAATCCACTCGGACAGGGAAAGAACTATGGCTGCACCTTC

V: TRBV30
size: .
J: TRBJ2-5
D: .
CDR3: CAWSLDSKETRYF
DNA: TGTGCTTGGAGTTTGGACTCTAAAGAGACCCGGTACTTC

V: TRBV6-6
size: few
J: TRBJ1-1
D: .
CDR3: CASSYSKRQTTNSEAFF
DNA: TGTGCCAGCAGTTACTCGAAGCGTCAGACCACGAACAGTGAAGCTTTCTTT

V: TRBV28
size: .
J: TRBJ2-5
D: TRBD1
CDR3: CASSLGWTGKSQETQYF
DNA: TGTGCCAGCAGTTTAGGGTGGACAGGGAAATCGCAAGAGACCCAGTACTTC

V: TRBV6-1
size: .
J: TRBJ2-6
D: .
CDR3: CASSEGAGTNVLTF
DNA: TGTGCCAGCAGTGAGGGGGCTGGGACGAACGTCCTGACTTTC

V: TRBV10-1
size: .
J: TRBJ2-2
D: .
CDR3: CASGRWGLRTGKLFF
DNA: TGCGCCAGCGGCCGCTGGGGATTGCGGACCGGGAAGCTGTTTTTT

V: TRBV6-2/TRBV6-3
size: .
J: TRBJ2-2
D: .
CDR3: CAGSNNTGELFF
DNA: TGTGCCGGCAGTAATAACACCGGGGAGCTGTTTTTT

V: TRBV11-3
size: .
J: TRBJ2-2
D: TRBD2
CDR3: CASSLEVTSLNTGELFF
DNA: TGTGCCAGCAGCTTAGAGGTGACTAGCCTGAACACCGGTGAACTGTTTTTT

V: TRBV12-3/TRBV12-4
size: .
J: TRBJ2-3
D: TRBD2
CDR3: CASSFSGGKDTQYF
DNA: TGTGCCAGCAGTTTCAGCGGGGGCAAGGATACGCAGTATTTT

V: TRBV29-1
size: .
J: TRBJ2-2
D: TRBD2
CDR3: CSALGTSFAGELFF
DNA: TGCAGTGCATTAGGGACTAGCTTCGCCGGGGAGTTGTTTTTT

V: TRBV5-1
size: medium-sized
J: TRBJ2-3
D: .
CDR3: CASSLIPGDTQYF
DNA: TGCGCCAGCAGCTTGATCCCGGGGGATACGCAGTATTTT

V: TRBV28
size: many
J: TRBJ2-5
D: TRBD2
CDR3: CASSNQGRGETQYF
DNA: TGTGCCAGCAGTAATCAAGGGAGGGGTGAGACCCAGTACTTC

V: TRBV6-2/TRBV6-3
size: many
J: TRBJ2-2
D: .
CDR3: CASTPSTAVNTGELFF
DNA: TGTGCCAGCACCCCATCAACAGCGGTCAACACCGGGGAGCTGTTTTTT